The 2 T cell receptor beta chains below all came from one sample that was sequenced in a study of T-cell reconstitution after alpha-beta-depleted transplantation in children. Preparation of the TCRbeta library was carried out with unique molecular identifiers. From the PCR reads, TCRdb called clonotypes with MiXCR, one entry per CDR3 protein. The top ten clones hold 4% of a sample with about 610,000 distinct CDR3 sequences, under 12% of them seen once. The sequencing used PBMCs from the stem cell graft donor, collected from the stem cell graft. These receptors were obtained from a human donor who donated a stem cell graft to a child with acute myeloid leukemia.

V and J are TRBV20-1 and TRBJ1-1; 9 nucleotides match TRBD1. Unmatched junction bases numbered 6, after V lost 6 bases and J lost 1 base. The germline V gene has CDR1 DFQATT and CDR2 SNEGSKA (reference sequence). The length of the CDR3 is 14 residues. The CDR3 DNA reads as TGCAGTGCCCCGATGGACAGGGGGAACACTGAAGCTTTCTTT. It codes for CSAPMDRGNTEAFF.

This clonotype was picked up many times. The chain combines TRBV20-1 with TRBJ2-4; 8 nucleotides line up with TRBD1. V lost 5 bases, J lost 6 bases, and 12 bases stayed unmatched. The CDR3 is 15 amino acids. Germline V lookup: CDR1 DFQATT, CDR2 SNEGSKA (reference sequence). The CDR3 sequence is CSADPIVGQGNIQYF. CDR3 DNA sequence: TGCAGTGCTGACCCTATCGTAGGACAGGGAAACATTCAGTACTTC.